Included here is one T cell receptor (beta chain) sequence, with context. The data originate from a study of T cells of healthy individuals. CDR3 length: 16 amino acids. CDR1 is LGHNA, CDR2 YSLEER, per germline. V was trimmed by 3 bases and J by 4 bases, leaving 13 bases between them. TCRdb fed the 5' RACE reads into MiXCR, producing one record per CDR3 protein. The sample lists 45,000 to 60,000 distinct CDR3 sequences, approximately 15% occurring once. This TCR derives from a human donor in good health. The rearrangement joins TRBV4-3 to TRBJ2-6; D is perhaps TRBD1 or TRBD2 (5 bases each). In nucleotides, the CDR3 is TGCGCCAGCAGCCACTCTTCAGGGACCGGGGCCAACGTCCTGACTTTC. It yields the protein CASSHSSGTGANVLTF.